Following are 2 T cell receptor beta chains from one sample sequenced in a study of T cell changes during pregnancy in multiple sclerosis (dated by TCRdb to between 2017 and 2020). Library preparation used the immunoSEQ multiplex PCR assay. The table comes from immuneACCESS by way of TCRdb, which keeps in-frame sequences with V and J called. Part of the clones is missing from these tables; in studies checked, under half for an unresolved V gene and the rest for unknown reasons. Across this sample there are about 110,000 clones, with roughly 92% seen only once. The top ten constitute 3.5% of the sample. Specimen: peripheral blood, collected after pregnancy. These receptors came from a female donor with multiple sclerosis, enrolled in a pregnancy study.

CDR3 sequence (DNA): TGCAGCGTCATGACAGGGGCGGACGGTGGCTACACCTTC. Translation gives CSVMTGADGGYTF. The chain is built from TRBV29-1 and TRBJ1-2; TRBD1 matches at 8 bases. Germline CDR1 is SQVTM and CDR2 is ANQGSEA. CDR3 size: 13 residues. Losses at the gene ends were 6 bases for V and 7 bases for J; bases not matched to a gene: 10.

This chain joins TRBV9 and TRBJ2-5; D might be TRBD1 (5 bases). The V gene's germline CDR1 is SGDLS and CDR2 YYNGEE. CDR3 size: 13 residues. Between the trimmed V and J ends, which lost 4 bases and 7 bases, there was a span of 14 bases. The CDR3 sequence: CASSLVSGATQYF. The CDR3 DNA sequence: TGTGCCAGCAGCCTAGTGTCTGGGGCGACCCAGTACTTC.